This T cell receptor beta chain derives from a study of control samples from healthy donors and cancer patients. The CDR3 has 16 amino acids. In germline, CDR1 is MNHEY, CDR2 SVGAGI. Trimming removed 4 bases at V and 7 bases at J, with 21 bases between. Method: immunoSEQ multiplex PCR; TCRdb's copy keeps in-frame clones and lacks some. The table includes more than 150,000 clones, 93% detected once. This chain links TRBV6-5 with TRBJ2-3, with D maybe TRBD2 (5 bases). Sequencing used blood. The sequence came from a man aged 45-65 years in good health. CDR3 loop: CASSSLFERTRNTQYF. CDR3 nucleotide sequence: TGTGCCAGCAGTTCCTTGTTCGAGAGGACTCGGAATACGCAGTATTTT.